This TCR beta chain was documented in a study of blood T cell repertoires in COVID-19. About the study: Samples taken during acute and convalescent COVID-19 were collected in the United States, Italy and Spain.

Symptom resolution, clearance, or two negative PCRs marked donors in Cohort 3 as recovered. Per the authors' pipeline: Reference gene primer amplification gave estimated nucleated cell counts. This table comes from immunoSEQ multiplex PCR, and its TCRdb copy is limited to in-frame clones, with some not included. For V, J and clone size, that table is used; D and trimming come from the DNA. The sample lists more than 300,000 clones; over 85% were seen once. Germline CDR1 is SGHAT and CDR2 is FQDESV (reference sequence). Trimming removed 5 bases at V and 0 bases at J, with 11 bases between. This CDR3 comprises 16 residues.

This sequence originates from a woman in her 30s who had recovered from COVID-19. Sequenced input: PBMCs or T cells enriched from blood (not recorded which). The chain uses TRBV11-1 and TRBJ2-6; D might be TRBD1 (5 bases). The CDR3 spells CASSLSTGSGANVLTF. The DNA of the CDR3 is TGTGCCAGCAGCCTTAGTACAGGCTCTGGGGCCAACGTCCTGACTTTC.